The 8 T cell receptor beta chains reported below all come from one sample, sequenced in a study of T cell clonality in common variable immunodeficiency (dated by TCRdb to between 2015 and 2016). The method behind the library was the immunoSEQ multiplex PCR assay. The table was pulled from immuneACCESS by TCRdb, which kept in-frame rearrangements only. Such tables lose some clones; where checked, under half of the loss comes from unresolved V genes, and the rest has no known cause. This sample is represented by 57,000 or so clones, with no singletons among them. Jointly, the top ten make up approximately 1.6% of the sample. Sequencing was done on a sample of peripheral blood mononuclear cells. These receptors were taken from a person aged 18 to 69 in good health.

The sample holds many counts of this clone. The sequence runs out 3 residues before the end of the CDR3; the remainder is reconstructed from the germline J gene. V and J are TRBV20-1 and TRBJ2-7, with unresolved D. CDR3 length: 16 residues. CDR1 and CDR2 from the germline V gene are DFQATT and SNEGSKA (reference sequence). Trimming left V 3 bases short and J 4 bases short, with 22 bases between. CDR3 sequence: CSASPFLGLMTYEQYF. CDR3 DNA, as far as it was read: TGCAGTGCTAGTCCTTTTCTAGGATTAATGACTTACGAG.

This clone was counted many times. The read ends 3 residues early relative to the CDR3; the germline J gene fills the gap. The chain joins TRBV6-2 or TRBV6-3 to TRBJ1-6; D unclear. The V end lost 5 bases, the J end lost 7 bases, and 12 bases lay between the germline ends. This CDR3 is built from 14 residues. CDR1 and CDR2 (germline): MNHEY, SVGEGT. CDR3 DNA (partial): TGTGCCAGCAGTCCCGCGTTGTTCAATTCACCC. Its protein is CASSPALFNSP. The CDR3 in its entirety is CASSPALFNSPLHF.

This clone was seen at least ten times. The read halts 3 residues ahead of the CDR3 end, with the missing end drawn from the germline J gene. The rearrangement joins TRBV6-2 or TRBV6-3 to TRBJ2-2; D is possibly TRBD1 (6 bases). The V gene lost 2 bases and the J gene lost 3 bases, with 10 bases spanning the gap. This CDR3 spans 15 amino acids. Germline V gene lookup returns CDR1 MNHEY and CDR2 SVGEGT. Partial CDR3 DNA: TGTGCCAGCAGTTACGAGGGGGACCACACCGGGGAG. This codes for CASSYEGDHTGE. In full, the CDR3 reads CASSYEGDHTGELFF.

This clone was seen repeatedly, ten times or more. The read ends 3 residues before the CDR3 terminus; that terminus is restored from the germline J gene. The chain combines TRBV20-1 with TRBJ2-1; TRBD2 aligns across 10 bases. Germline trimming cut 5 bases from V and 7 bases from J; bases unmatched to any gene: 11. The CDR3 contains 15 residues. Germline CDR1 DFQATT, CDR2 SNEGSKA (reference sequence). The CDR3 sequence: CSAPEIAGGRNEQFF. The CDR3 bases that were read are TGCAGTGCTCCCGAGATAGCGGGAGGTCGGAATGAG.

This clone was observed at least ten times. The part of the CDR3 DNA that was read is TGTGCCGATGGACAGGGGGACGCTAATGAAAAA. Amino acid sequence: CADGQGDANEK. The full CDR3 sequence reads CADGQGDANEKLFF. The chain is built from TRBV2 and TRBJ1-4; TRBD1 aligns across 10 bases. Coverage ceases 3 residues before the CDR3 finishes, and the germline J gene fills in the end. V shed 11 bases and J 3 bases; nucleotides not matched to a gene: 6. Germline CDR1 SNHLY, CDR2 FYNNEI. The CDR3 consists of 14 residues.

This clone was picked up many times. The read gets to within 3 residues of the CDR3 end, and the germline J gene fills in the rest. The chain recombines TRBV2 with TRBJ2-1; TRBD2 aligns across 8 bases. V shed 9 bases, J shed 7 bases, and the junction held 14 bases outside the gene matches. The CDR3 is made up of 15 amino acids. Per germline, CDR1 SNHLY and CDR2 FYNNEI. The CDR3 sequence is CARMRREVRRNEQFF. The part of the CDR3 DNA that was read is TGTGCCAGAATGAGGCGGGAGGTTAGACGTAATGAG.

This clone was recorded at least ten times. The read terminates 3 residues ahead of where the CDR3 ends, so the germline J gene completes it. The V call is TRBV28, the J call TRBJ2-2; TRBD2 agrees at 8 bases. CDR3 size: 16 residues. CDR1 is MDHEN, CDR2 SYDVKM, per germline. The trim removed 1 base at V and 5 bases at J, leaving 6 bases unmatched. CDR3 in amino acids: CASSLLAGPRTGELFF. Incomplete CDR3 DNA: TGTGCCAGCAGTTTATTAGCGGGGCCGAGAACCGGGGAG.

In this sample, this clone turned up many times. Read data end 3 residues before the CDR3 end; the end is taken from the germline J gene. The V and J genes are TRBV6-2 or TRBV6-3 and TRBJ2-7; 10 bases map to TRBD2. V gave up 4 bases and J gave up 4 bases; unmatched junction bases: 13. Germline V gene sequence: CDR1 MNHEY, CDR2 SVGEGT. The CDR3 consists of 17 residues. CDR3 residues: CASSSMASGSLGYEQYF. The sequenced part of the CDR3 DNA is TGTGCCAGCAGTTCGATGGCTAGCGGGAGCCTTGGGTACGAG.